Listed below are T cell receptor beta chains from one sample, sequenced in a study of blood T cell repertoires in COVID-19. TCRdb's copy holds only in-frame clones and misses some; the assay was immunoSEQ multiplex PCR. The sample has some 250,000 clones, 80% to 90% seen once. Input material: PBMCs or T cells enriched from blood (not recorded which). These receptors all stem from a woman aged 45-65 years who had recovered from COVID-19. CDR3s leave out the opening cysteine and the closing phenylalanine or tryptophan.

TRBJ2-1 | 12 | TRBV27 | ASRRTGVYNEQF
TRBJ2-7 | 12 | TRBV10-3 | AISEGREVYEQY
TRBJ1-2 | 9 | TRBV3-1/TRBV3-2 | ASSQARGHT
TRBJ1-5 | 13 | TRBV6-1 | ASSEGQLPHQPQH
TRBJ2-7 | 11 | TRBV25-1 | ASSHSLSYEQY
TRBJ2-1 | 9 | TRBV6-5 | ASSFGDEQF
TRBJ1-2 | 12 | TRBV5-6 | ASSLRGFISGYT
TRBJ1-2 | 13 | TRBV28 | ASSPLGQGSYGYT
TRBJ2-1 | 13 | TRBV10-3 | AISDTGQGQNEQF
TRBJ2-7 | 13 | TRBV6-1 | ASSEEGHSSYEQY
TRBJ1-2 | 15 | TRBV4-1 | ASSQDSRHSSFDGYT
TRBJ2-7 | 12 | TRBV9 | ASSVGLADYEQY
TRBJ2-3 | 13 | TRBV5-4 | ASSSTSGSADTQY
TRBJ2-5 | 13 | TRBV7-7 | ASSLADRFGGTQY
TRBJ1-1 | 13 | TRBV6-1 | ASSEGGTLNTEAF
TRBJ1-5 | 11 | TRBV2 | ASRGTEREPQH
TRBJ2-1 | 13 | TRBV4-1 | ASSQPGLGGNEQF
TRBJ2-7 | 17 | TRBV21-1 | ASSNSTGTGPGLNYEQY
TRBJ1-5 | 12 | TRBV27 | ASSWGQSNQPQH
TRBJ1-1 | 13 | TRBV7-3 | ASSLNGVMNTEAF
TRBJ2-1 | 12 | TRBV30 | AWTYGSSYNEQF
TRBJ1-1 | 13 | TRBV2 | ASRGTGGSRTEAF
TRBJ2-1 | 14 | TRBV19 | ASSRRTVGFGNEQF
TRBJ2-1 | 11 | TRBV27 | ASSPSVYNEQF
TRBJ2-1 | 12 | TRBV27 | ASKGLGGFNEQF
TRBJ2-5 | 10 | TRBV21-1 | ASKEGGETQY
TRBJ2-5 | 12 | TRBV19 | ASSMVQNQETQY
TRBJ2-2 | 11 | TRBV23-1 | ASSSGFAGELF
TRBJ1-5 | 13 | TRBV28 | ASRRQGSRDQPQH
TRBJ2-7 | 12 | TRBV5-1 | ASSLANRGYEQY
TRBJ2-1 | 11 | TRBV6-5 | ASRREGRGEQF
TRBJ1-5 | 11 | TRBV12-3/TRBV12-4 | ASSGQGDQPQH
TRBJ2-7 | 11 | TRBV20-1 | SASRGFVYEQY
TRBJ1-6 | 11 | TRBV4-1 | ASSGTPDSPLH
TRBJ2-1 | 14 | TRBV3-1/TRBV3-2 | ASSQDTTGGRNEQF
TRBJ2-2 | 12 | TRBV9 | ASSAGGNTGELF
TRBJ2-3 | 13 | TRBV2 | ASSDRSLITDTQY
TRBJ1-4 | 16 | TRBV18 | ASSRAGTGGSTNEKLF
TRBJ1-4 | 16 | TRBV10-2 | ASSIARQPRTTNEKLF
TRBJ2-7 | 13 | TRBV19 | ASSPAILASYEQY
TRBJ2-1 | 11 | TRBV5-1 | ASSLGLGNEQF
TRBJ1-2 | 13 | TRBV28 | ASSFTGTANYGYT
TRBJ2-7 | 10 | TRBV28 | ASSINRYEQY
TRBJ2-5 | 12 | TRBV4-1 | ASSPRGAGETQY
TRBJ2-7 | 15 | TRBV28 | ASSLSIGGRRNYEQY
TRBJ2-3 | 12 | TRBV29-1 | SVEGGRGTDTQY
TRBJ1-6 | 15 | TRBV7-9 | ASSSGLALSYNSPLH
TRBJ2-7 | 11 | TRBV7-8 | ASSLELGQAPY
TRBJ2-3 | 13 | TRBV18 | ASSPLAGAVVSQY
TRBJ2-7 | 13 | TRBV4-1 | ASSQDGGKAYEQY
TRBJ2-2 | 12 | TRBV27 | ASNIDRASGELF
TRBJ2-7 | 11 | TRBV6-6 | ASKLGGASEQY
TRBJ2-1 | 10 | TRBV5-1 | ASSGFTGGLF